This T cell receptor beta chain was captured by sequencing in a study of tumor-infiltrating lymphocytes in primary liver carcinoma. Germline CDR1 LGHNA, CDR2 YSLEER. The CDR3 is 15 amino acids. On this clonotype itself: The germline gene is not matched at one end of the junction; a read error may be the cause.

Germline DNA was also extracted, with blood RNA taken from unsorted whole blood. A primer in the constant region served to generate TCR beta cDNA from approximately 450 ng of total RNA. Researchers made the TCR beta libraries by running three nested multiplex PCR rounds with slightly modified ARM-PCR. The study ran its first two PCR rounds for nine to ten cycles each, using TRBV1-TRBV30 forward primers and a C-beta reverse primer. One entry per CDR3 protein results from TCRdb running MiXCR on the multiplex PCR reads. This repertoire shows hundreds of thousands of distinct CDR3 sequences, around 50% found once; its top ten account for over 15%.

The receptor was isolated from a woman under 40 with primary liver carcinoma and hepatitis B virus infection. The J gene is TRBJ2-1, the V gene TRBV4-3; D is perhaps TRBD1 (6 bases). The specimen sequenced was peripheral blood. The DNA of the CDR3 is TGCGCCAGCAGCCCAGGGACAATTGGGTACAATGGGCAGTTCTTC. It encodes CASSPGTIGYNGQFF.